The sequence of this TCR beta chain was determined in a study of cytomegalovirus exposure and HLA in healthy donors. The CDR3 runs to 17 residues. After removal of 8 bases from V and 1 base from J, the junction contained 14 bases not matched to a gene. The germline CDR1 and CDR2 sequences are GTSNPN and SVGIG (reference sequence). This PCR relied on a set of 60 Vbeta primers and 13 Jbeta primers. Libraries were prepared by immunoSEQ multiplex PCR; TCRdb keeps only in-frame clonotypes and omits some of them. The repertoire holds approximately 190,000 clones, about 87% seen once, with about 1.2% in the top ten. Turning to this clone: The antigen is undetermined.

Study results and caveats: Donors were assumed by presence/absence analyses to have roughly uniform sequencing depth. Previous analysis showed most TCR beta V segments were productive about 90% or about 30% of the time.

Donors were nominally healthy when sampled, though unrecorded immune exposures were likely. The V gene is TRBV30, the J gene TRBJ2-6; 7 bases line up with TRBD2. This TCR derives from a man aged 25 to 40 in good health and CMV-seronegative. Sequencing input: PBMCs. CDR3 amino acids: CAHSESGGRSGANVLTF. As DNA, the CDR3 is TGTGCCCATTCAGAATCGGGGGGACGTTCTGGGGCCAACGTCCTGACTTTC.